In this sample, the clone carrying this T cell receptor beta chain turned up many times. Its target is unknown. CDR3 size: 14 residues. J lost 4 bases, V lost 1 base, and 1 base had no gene match. Each CDR3 protein is one row after TCRdb ran MiXCR on the 5' RACE reads. The sample lists about 240,000 distinct CDR3 sequences, approximately 9% occurring once. These data are taken from a study of T-cell memory formation after mild COVID-19. On the study more broadly: TCR clusters mostly belonged to single donors.

Study results and limitations: Balance between CD4 and CD8 was seen in clones contracting day 15 to 85, and a CD4+ lean was seen in later expanders. Mainly in CM and EM were contracting CD4+ clones; CD8+ were in EMRA.

The chain couples TRBV12-3 or TRBV12-4 to TRBJ2-5; 9 nucleotides agree with TRBD1. The specimen sequenced was PBMCs or a T cell subset sorted from them (not recorded which). The receptor was derived from a man aged 18 to 35 who had mild COVID-19 (a few samples of this study predate the infection). Cell type and time point are not known. Here the CDR3 reads CASSLDRGRETQYF. The CDR3 nucleotides read TGTGCCAGCAGTTTAGACAGGGGGCGAGAGACCCAGTACTTC.